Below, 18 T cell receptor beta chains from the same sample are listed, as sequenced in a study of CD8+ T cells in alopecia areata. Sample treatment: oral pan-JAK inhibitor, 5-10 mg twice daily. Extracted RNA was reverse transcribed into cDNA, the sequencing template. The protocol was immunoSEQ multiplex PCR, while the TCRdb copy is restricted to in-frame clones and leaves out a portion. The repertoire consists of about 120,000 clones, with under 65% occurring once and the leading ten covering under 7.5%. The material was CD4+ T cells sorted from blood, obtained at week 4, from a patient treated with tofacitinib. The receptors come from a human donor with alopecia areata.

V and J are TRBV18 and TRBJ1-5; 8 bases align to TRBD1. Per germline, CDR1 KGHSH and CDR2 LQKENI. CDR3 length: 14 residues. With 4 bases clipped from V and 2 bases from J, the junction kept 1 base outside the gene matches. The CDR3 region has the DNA TGTGCCAGCTCACAGGGACAGGGCAATCAGCCCCAGCATTTT. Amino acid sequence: CASSQGQGNQPQHF. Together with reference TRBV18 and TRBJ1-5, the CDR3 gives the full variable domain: NAGVMQNPRHLVRRRGQEARLRCSPMKGHSHVYWYRQLPEEGLKFMVYLQKENIIDESGMPKERFSAEFPKEGPSILRIQQVVRGDSAAYFCASSQGQGNQPQHFGDGTRLSIL.

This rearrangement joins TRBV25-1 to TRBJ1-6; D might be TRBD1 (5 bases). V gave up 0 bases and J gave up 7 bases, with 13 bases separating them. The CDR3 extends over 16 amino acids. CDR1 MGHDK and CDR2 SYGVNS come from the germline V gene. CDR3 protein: CASSEYPSGDNSPLHF. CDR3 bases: TGTGCCAGCAGTGAATACCCATCCGGGGACAATTCACCCCTCCACTTT. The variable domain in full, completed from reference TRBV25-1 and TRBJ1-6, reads EADIYQTPRYLVIGTGKKITLECSQTMGHDKMYWYQQDPGMELHLIHYSYGVNSTEKGDLSSESTVSRIRTEHFPLTLESARPSHTSQYLCASSEYPSGDNSPLHFGNGTRLTVT.

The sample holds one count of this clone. The CDR3 is CASSALAGGADTQYF. In DNA form, the CDR3 reads TGTGCCAGCAGTGCTCTAGCGGGGGGTGCAGATACGCAGTATTTT. The V call is TRBV2, the J call TRBJ2-3; TRBD2 matches 11 bases. CDR1 SNHLY and CDR2 FYNNEI come from the germline V gene. V shed 4 bases and J 4 bases; nucleotides not matched to a gene: 4. The CDR3 consists of 15 residues.

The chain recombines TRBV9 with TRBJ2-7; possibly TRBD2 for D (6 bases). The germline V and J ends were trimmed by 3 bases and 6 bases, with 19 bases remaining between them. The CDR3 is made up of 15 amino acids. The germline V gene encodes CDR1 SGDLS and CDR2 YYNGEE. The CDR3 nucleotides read TGTGCCAGCAGCGAGACTAGTATCAGCACCGGCGAGCAGTACTTC. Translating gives CASSETSISTGEQYF. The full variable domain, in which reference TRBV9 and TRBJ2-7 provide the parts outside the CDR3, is DSGVTQTPKHLITATGQRVTLRCSPRSGDLSVYWYQQSLDQGLQFLIQYYNGEERAKGNILERFSAQQFPDLHSELNLSSLELGDSALYFCASSETSISTGEQYFGPGTRLTVT.

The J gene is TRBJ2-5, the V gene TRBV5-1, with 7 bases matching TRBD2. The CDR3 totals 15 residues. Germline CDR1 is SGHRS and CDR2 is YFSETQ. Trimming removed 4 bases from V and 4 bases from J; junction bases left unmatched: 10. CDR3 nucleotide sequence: TGCGCCAGCAGCCCAGCCGGGAGGTCGACAGAGACCCAGTACTTC. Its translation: CASSPAGRSTETQYF.

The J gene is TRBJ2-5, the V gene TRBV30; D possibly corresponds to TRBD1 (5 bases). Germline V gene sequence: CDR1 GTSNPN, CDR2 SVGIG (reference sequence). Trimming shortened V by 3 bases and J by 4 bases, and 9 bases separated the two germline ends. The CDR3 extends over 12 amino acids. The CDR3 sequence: CAWRDTTETQYF. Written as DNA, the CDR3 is TGTGCCTGGAGGGACACAACAGAGACCCAGTACTTC.

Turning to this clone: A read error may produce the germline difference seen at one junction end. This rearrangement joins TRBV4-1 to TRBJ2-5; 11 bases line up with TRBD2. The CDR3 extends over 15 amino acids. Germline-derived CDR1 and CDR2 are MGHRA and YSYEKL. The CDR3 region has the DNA TGTGCCAGCAGCCAAGGGACTAGCGGCCAAGAGACCCAGTACTTC. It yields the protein CASSQGTSGQETQYF.

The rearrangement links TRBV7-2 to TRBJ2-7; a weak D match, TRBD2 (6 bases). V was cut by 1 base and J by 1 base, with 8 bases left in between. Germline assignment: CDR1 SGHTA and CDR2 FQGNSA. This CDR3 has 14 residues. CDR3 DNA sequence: TGTGCCAGCAGCTTAGTGGGGGGTTCCTACGAGCAGTACTTC. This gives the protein CASSLVGGSYEQYF.

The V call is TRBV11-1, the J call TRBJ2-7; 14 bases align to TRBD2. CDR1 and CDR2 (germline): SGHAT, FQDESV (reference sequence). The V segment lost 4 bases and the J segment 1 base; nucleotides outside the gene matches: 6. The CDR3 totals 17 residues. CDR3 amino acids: CASSSGLAGVRSYEQYF. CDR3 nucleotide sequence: TGTGCCAGCAGCTCGGGACTAGCGGGAGTTAGGTCCTACGAGCAGTACTTC. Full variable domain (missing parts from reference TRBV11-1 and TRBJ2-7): EAEVAQSPRYKITEKSQAVAFWCDPISGHATLYWYRQILGQGPELLVQFQDESVVDDSQLPKDRFSAERLKGVDSTLKIQPAELGDSAMYLCASSSGLAGVRSYEQYFGPGTRLTVT.

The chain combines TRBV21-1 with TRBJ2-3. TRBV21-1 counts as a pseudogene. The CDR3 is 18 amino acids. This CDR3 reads CASSTRYTLTYSTDTQCF. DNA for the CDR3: TGTGCCAGCAGCACCCGATATACACTAACCTACAGCACAGATACGCAGTGTTTT.

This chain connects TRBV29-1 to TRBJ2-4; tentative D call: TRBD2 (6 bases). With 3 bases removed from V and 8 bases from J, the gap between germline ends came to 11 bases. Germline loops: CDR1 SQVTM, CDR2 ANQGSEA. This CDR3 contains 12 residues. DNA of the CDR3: TGCAGCGTTGAGCGACTAGAGGACATTCAGTACTTC. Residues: CSVERLEDIQYF. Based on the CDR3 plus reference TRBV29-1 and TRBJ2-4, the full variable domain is SAVISQKPSRDICQRGTSLTIQCQVDSQVTMMFWYRQQPGQSLTLIATANQGSEATYESGFVIDKFPISRPNLTFSTLTVSNMSPEDSSIYLCSVERLEDIQYFGAGTRLSVL.

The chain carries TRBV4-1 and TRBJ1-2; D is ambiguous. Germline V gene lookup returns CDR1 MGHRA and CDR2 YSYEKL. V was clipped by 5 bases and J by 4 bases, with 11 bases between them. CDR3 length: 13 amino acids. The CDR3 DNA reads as TGCGCCAGCAGCTCCAGGAGCTTCTATGGCTACACCTTC. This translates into CASSSRSFYGYTF.

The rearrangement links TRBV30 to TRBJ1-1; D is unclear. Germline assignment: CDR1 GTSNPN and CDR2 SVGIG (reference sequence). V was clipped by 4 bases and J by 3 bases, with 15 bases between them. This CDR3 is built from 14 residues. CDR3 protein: CAWMKIGRDTEAFF. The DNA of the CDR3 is TGTGCCTGGATGAAGATCGGTAGGGACACTGAAGCTTTCTTT.

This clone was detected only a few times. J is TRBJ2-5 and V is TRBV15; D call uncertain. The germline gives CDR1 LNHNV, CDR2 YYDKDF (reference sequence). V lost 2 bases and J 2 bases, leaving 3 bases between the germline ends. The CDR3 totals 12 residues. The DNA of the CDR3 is TGTGCCACCAGCAGACCTCAAGAGACCCAGTACTTC. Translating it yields CATSRPQETQYF.

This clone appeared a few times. The CDR3 sequence is CASSSTAGTGGYEQYF. In nucleotides, the CDR3 is TGTGCCAGCAGCTCGACCGCCGGGACAGGGGGCTACGAGCAGTACTTC. The chain employs TRBV7-6 and TRBJ2-7, with TRBD1 matching over 11 bases. CDR3 length: 16 amino acids. Germline CDR1 is SGHVS and CDR2 is FNYEAQ. Trimming cost V 4 bases and J 3 bases; bases outside gene matches: 8.

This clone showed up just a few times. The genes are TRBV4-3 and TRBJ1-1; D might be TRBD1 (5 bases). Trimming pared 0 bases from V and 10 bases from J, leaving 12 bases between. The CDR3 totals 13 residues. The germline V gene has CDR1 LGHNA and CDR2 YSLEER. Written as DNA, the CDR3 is TGCGCCAGCAGCCAAGAGGGGGGTCCCGGAGCTTTCTTT. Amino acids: CASSQEGGPGAFF.

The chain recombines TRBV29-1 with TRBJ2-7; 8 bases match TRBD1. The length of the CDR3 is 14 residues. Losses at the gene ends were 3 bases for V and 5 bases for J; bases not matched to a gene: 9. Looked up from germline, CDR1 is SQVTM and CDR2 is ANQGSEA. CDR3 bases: TGCAGCGTTGATTCCGGGACAGGAACCCACGAGCAGTACTTC. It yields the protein CSVDSGTGTHEQYF.

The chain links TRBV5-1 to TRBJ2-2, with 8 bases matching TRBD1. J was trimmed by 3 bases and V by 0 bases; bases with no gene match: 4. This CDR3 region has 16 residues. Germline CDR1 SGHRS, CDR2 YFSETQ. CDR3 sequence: CASSLAGQGDTGELFF. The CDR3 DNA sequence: TGCGCCAGCAGCTTGGCCGGACAGGGTGACACCGGGGAGCTGTTTTTT.